The source of this T cell receptor (beta chain) is a study of neurological immune-mediated disorders. V lost 2 bases and J lost 1, with 8 bases in between. Per the germline V gene, CDR1 is DFQATT and CDR2 is SNEGSKA (reference sequence). The CDR3 length is 13 residues. This clonotype was recorded many times. Time point noted: longitudinal time-point 1 (baseline). Healthy controls consisted of blood bank volunteers in Maryland, USA. Each TCR transcript was tagged with a 10-nucleotide random UMI during 5'RACE. Using its own MiXCR run on the 5' RACE reads, TCRdb lists one record per CDR3 protein. This table holds about 49,000 distinct CDR3 sequences, 8% to 10% found once.

This sequence joins TRBV20-1 and TRBJ1-1; D is ambiguous. The sequenced sample consisted of PBMCs. The sequence derives from a woman in her forties in good health. This chain's CDR3 is CSARRDSNTEAFF. The CDR3 nucleotides read TGCAGTGCTAGAAGGGATTCGAACACTGAAGCTTTCTTT.